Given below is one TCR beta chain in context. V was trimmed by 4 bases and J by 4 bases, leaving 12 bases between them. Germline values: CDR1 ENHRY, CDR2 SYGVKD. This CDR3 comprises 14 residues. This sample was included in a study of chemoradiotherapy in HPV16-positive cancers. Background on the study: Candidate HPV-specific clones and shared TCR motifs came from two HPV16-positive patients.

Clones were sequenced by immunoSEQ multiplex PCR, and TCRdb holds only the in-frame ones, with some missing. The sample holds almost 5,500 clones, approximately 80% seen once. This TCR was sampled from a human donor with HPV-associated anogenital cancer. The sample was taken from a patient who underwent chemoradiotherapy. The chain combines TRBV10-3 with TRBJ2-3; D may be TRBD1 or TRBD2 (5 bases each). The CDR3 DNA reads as TGTGCCATCAGTGCAGATCAGGGAGCAGATACGCAGTATTTT. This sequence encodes CAISADQGADTQYF.